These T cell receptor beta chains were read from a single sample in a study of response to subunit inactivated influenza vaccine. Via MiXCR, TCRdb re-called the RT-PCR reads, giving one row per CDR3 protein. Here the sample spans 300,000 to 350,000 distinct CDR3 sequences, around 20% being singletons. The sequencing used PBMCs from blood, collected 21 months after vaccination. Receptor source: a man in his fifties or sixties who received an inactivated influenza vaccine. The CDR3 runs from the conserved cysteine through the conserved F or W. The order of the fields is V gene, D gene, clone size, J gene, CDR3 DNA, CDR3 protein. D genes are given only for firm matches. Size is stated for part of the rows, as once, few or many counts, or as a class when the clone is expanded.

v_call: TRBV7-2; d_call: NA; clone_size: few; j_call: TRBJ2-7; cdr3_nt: TGTGCCAGCAGCCCCGGCGTGGGGAACTCCTACGAGCAGTACTTC; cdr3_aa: CASSPGVGNSYEQYF
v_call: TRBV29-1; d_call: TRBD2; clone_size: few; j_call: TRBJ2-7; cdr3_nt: TGCAGCGTTGCGAGCGGGACCAACTACGAGCAGTACTTC; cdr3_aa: CSVASGTNYEQYF
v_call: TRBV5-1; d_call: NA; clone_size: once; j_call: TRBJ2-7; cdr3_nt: TGCGCCAGCAGCTTGGCCAGGGACAACTCCTACGAGCAGTACTTC; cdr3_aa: CASSLARDNSYEQYF
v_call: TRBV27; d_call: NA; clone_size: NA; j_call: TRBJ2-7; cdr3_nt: TGTGCCAGCAGTTTAACAGGCAACGAGCGGTACTTC; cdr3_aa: CASSLTGNERYF
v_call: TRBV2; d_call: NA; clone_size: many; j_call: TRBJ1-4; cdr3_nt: TGTGCCAGCAGAGCCGGGACACAGGAAAAACTGTTTTTT; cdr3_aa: CASRAGTQEKLFF
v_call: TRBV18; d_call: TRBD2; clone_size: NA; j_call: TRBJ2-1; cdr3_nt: TGTGCCAGCTCACCTGGCGGGAGAGCCTACAATGAGCAGTTCTTC; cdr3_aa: CASSPGGRAYNEQFF
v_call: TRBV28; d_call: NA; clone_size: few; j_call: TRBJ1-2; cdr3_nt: TGTGCCAGCAGTTTTGGGGTTAAAGCTAACTATGGCTACACCTTC; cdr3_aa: CASSFGVKANYGYTF
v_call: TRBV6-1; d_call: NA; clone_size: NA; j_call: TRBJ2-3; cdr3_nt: TGTGCCAGCGCGCGGGTTAGCGGACCTACAGATACGCAGTATTTT; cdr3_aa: CASARVSGPTDTQYF
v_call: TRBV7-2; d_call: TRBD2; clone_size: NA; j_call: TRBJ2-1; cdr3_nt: TGTGCCAGCAGCTTGGGACTAGCGGGAGGAAGGCTCAATGAGCAGTTCTTC; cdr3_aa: CASSLGLAGGRLNEQFF
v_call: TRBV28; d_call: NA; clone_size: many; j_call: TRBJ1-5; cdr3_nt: TGTGCCAGCAGACCTCAGGGTAGTCAGCCCCAGCATTTT; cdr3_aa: CASRPQGSQPQHF
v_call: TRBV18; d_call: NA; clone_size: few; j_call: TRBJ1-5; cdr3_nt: TGTGCCAGCTCACCGGCGGCAGGGGCCAAGCAGCCCCAGCATTTT; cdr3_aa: CASSPAAGAKQPQHF
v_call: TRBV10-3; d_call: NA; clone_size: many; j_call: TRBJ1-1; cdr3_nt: TGTGCCATCCGACAGATTACCAACACTGAAGCTTTCTTT; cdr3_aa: CAIRQITNTEAFF
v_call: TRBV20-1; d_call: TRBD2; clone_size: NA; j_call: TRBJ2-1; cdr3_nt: TGCAGTGCTAGAGATCCTCGGACTAGGAATGAGCAGTTCTTC; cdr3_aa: CSARDPRTRNEQFF
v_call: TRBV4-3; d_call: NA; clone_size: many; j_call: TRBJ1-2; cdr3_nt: TGCGCCAGCAGCCAAGAAGGGATTGGGGTCTATGGCTACACCTTC; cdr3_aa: CASSQEGIGVYGYTF
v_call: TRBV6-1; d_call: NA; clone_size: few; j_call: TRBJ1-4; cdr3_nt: TGTGCCAGCAGTCGCATTACAGGGCTTCGTAATGAAAAACTGTTTTTT; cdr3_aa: CASSRITGLRNEKLFF
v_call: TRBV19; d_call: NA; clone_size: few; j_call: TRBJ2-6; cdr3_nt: TGTGCCAGTAGTATAATGCCCCGCTCCGGGGCCAACGTCCTGACTTTC; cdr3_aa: CASSIMPRSGANVLTF
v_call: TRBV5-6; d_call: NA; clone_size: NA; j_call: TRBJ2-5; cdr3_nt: TGTGCCAGCCTTAAGCTGGGGGGAGTGGAGACCCAGTACTTC; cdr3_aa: CASLKLGGVETQYF
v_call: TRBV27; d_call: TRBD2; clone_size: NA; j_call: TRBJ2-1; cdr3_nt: TGTGCCAGCAGTGAAGAAGGGACTAGCGGCTACAATGAGCAGTTCTTC; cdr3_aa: CASSEEGTSGYNEQFF
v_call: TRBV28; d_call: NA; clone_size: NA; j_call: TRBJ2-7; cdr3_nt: TGTGCCAGCAGTTTAACACCCCTGAGGGAGCAGTACTTC; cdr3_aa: CASSLTPLREQYF
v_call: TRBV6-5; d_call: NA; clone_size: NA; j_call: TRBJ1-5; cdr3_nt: TGTGCCAGCAGTTACTCTGGCAGCCGATATAGCAATCAGCCCCAGCATTTT; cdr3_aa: CASSYSGSRYSNQPQHF
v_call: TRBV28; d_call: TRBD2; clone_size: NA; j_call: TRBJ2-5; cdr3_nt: TGTGCCAGCAGTGGTAGCGGGACCATCCAAGAGACCCAGTACTTC; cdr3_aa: CASSGSGTIQETQYF
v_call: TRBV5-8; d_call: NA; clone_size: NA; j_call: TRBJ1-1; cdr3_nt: TGTGCCAGCAGCTTGAGGGGGGGGCTAAGGACTGAAGCTTTCTTT; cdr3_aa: CASSLRGGLRTEAFF
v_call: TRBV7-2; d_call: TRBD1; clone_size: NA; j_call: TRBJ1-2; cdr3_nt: TGTGCCAGCAGCTTACGCCGGGACAGTGCTTATGGCTACACCTTC; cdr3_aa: CASSLRRDSAYGYTF
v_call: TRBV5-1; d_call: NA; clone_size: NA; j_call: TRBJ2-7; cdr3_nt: TGCGCCAGCAGCTGGGGACACCGGCTTGAGCAGTACTTC; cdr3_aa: CASSWGHRLEQYF
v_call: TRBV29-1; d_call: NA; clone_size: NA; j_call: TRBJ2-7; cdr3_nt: TGCAGCGTAGCCGGGACCGCCCCGGGCGAGCAGTACTTC; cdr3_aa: CSVAGTAPGEQYF